What follows describes a single T cell receptor beta chain. The antigen is unknown. The sample comes from a study of T cells in Graves' hyperthyroidism and ophthalmopathy. Study background: Peripheral blood specimens were obtained at initial diagnosis, prior to any treatment. Study-level findings and limits: Most thyroid-expanded clonotypes above 0.001 were also found in blood.

The CDR3 regions of TCR beta were amplified from RNA transcripts. Initially, a first-round RT-PCR of the TCR CDR3 employed the HTBI primer set. TCRdb reprocessed the multiplex PCR reads via MiXCR and lists one record per CDR3 protein. In the table there are 800,000 or so distinct CDR3 sequences, about two fifths of which are singletons. This CDR3 is 17 amino acids long. CDR1 and CDR2 from the germline V gene are SEHNR and FQNEAQ (reference sequence). V lost 5 bases, J lost 5 bases, and 14 bases stayed unmatched. PBMCs were sourced from approximately 10 ml fresh peripheral blood. The chain uses TRBV7-9 and TRBJ2-7, with 11 bases identical to TRBD1. This sequence originates from a man aged 18 to 29 with Graves' hyperthyroidism. Sequenced input: blood. The DNA for the CDR3 is TGTGCCAGCAGCCGCGAGGTGGGACAGGGGGTAAATCACGAGCAGTACTTC. Translation: CASSREVGQGVNHEQYF.